This T cell receptor beta chain was sequenced for a study of blood T cells in healthy people across ages. Comment on this clonotype: A read error may be the cause here, since a much bigger clone is one base away.

The use of a sample-barcoded 5' primer and a J-beta primer mix characterized a second PCR of about 6 to 11 cycles. TCRdb re-called the 5' RACE reads through MiXCR, storing one row per CDR3 protein. Among 600,000 to 800,000 distinct CDR3 sequences listed, around 50% were seen once. Germline V gene data show CDR1 as SGHRS and CDR2 as YFSETQ. V was pared by 0 bases and J by 0 bases, with 11 bases of the junction left unmatched. The CDR3 totals 18 residues. The chain couples TRBV5-1 to TRBJ2-7, with 8 bases matching TRBD2. The source is an elderly woman in good health. The material sequenced was blood. The CDR3 region is CASSLELNGGRTSYEQYF. The CDR3 DNA sequence: TGCGCCAGCAGCTTGGAACTTAATGGCGGGAGGACCTCCTACGAGCAGTACTTC.